This TCR beta chain comes out of a study of CD8+ T cells in alopecia areata (dated by TCRdb to between 2018 and 2020). About the investigation overall: Treated patients were enrolled in an open-label pilot trial of oral tofacitinib, 5 to 10 mg twice daily, for moderate-to-severe alopecia areata. Patients received tofacitinib for 6 to 18 months and were then followed off drug for 6 months to check for delayed response and recurrence. For the treated patients, the SALT score, which quantifies what percentage of scalp surface area is affected, served as the measure of disease severity. To study T cell clonal expansion in alopecia areata, the researchers applied high-throughput TCRbeta sequencing to both the C3H/HeJ mouse model and human patients. Scalp tissue and sorted CD4+ and CD8+ peripheral blood T cells from patchy and totalis/universalis alopecia areata patients and from healthy controls were covered by human TCRbeta sequencing. Patients on tofacitinib were biopsied at baseline and after 4 and 24 weeks of treatment, and several of the patients also had a later scalp biopsy. Clonality in the scalp was compared among normal scalp (n=4), patchy alopecia areata scalp (n=8), and alopecia totalis/universalis scalp (n=8). RNA was extracted with the PAXgene miRNA kit for fixed scalp, the miRNeasy kit for PBMCs, and the RNeasy kit for mouse skin. immunoSEQ multiplex PCR using 35 Vbeta forward primers and 13 Jbeta reverse primers was used to amplify TCRbeta CDR3 regions.

The time point label on this specimen signifies: 4 weeks on oral tofacitinib. Reading the label with the study, this specimen's treatment or condition is: oral pan-JAK inhibitor, 5-10 mg twice daily. From alopecia areata patients, peripheral blood was collected along with lesional scalp punch biopsies. After PBMCs were isolated by density centrifugation and stained for CD3, CD4 and CD8, a FACSAria was used to sort CD4+ and CD8+ T cells. On this clone itself: No antigen is known for it. Base qualities are missing; no much larger clone stands one base away.

Library generation was performed with the immunoSEQ multiplex PCR assay. To provide template for TCR sequencing, every sample had RNA extracted and reverse transcribed into cDNA. SuperScript III was used to make first-strand cDNA, primed with a 2:1 mix of oligo-dT and random hexamers. A synthetic immune receptor repertoire was used to measure amplification bias, and any remaining bias was corrected computationally. Under the source paper's analysis protocol: Raw reads were preprocessed for error removal, and CDR3 was defined according to IMGT conventions as running from the conserved cysteine to phenylalanine. To get clonality, Shannon entropy was normalized by log2 of the number of productive unique TCRs and the result was subtracted from 1. Whether each scalp clone was CD4 or CD8 was inferred by checking scalp TCRbeta sequences against the CD4 and CD8 repertoires from sorted blood. TCRdb holds this immuneACCESS table with in-frame rearrangements only. Some clones are missing; in checked studies, unresolved V genes explain under half, and the rest has no known cause. The DNA gave D and trimming, while V, J and clone size come from that table. The sample table holds roughly 140,000 clones, of which around four fifths were seen once. The top ten clones comprise around a quarter of the sample.

Between the V and J ends, shortened by 1 base and 5 bases respectively, the junction contains 12 bases. From the germline V gene, CDR1 is SNHLY and CDR2 is FYNNEI. Spanning cysteine to phenylalanine, the CDR3 consists of 14 amino acids. The only DNA kept is the CDR3, 42 bases in frame from the first base. Results and caveats for the whole study, not just this receptor: Unlike mouse skin, where gammadelta T cells dominate, normal human skin contains resident alphabeta T cells that get sequenced too, which complicates analysis of the scalp TCR repertoire. Scalp clonality and the number of expanded CD8+ clones among the top 100 scalp clones were significantly decreased by tofacitinib. Many expanded lesional clones were found to persist in scalp and blood during tofacitinib treatment, and relapse after treatment cessation may be partly explained by this persistence. The treated cohort was small, with a single nonresponder, so links between baseline CD8+ expansion and response need larger studies. Compared with normal scalp, lesional scalp, particularly in alopecia totalis/universalis, had higher clonality and more expanded CD8+ clones, which suggests antigenic drive. Compared with mice, TCR sequences shared between patients were less clear, possibly partly because of HLA diversity across the patient population.

Sequenced here: CD8+ T cells sorted from blood, sampled at week 4, from a patient treated with tofacitinib. The receptor's source is a human donor with alopecia areata. The rearranged segments are TRBV2 and TRBJ2-7; there is no confident call for the D gene. The CDR3 sequence is CASSEEGPSNEQYF. The DNA reads TGTGCCAGCAGTGAAGAAGGGCCGTCTAACGAGCAGTACTTC.